This T cell receptor (beta chain) was identified during a study of control samples from healthy donors and cancer patients. The CDR3 consists of 18 residues. TCRdb's copy holds only in-frame clones and misses some; the assay was immunoSEQ multiplex PCR. Counted here are approximately 140,000 clones, just under 90% occurring once; the ten biggest clones make up over 6.5%. The chain recombines TRBV7-5 with TRBJ1-6; the table's D call TRBD1 went unverified against the DNA. TRBV7-5 is a pseudogene. This TCR came from a man aged 45 to 65 with head and neck cancer. Material for sequencing was PBMCs. Here the CDR3 DNA reads TGTGCCAGAAGCTTCAACAGGGGCTCAAGCTCCTATAATTCACCCCTCCACTTT. Protein sequence: CARSFNRGSSSYNSPLHF.